Given below is one TCR beta chain in context. The data are from a study of regulatory T cells in long-lasting Graves disease. Trimming took 5 bases from V and 1 from J, leaving 11 bases between them. In germline, CDR1 is SNHLY, CDR2 FYNNEI. The CDR3 is 15 amino acids. The time point denotes: newly diagnosed GD, antithyroid drugs for less than 3 months. Isolated PBMC RNA provided the starting material for the TCR library. Relying on iRepertoire HTBI primers and Arm-PCR of CDR3 regions, the team built TCR beta libraries. TCRdb re-analysed the multiplex PCR reads in MiXCR, keeping a single row per CDR3 protein. Of about 620,000 distinct CDR3 sequences listed, roughly 15% are singletons. These sequences were also reported in another study, on T cells in Graves' hyperthyroidism and ophthalmopathy.

This chain uses TRBV2 with TRBJ2-2; weak D call: TRBD1 (6 bases). This specimen was peripheral blood mononuclear cells (PBMCs), taken at new diagnosis, from a patient treated with antithyroid drugs. This receptor was identified in a woman aged 25 to 39 with Graves disease. CDR3 sequence: CASSSLRGNTGELFF. CDR3 sequence (DNA): TGTGCCAGCAGTTCCCTCAGGGGGAACACCGGGGAGCTGTTTTTT.